The clone carrying this T cell receptor (beta chain) is a singleton in its sample. Its antigen remains unidentified. The sequencing template was cDNA reverse transcribed from extracted RNA. Profiled with immunoSEQ multiplex PCR; TCRdb holds only in-frame clones, not every one. This table has 150,000 to 200,000 clones, just over 65% appearing once. Trimming cost V 1 base and J 1 base, with 8 bases left between them. Germline CDR1 MNHEY, CDR2 SMNVEV (reference sequence). This CDR3 has 14 residues. This record comes from a study of CD8+ T cells in alopecia areata. Study context: The study gave treated patients oral tofacitinib at 5 to 10 mg twice daily. After 6 to 18 months of tofacitinib, follow-up continued 6 months off drug. Study-wide points: An increase in clonality over normal scalp was evident in lesional scalp, especially alopecia totalis/universalis.

Sorting from PBMCs produced CD4+ and CD8+ T cells. This chain connects TRBV27 to TRBJ2-7, with D possibly matching TRBD2 (5 bases). The sequencing here drew on CD8+ T cells sorted from blood, taken at week 0. This sequence was found in a human donor with alopecia areata. This CDR3 reads CASSLFGDSYEQYF. CDR3 DNA: TGTGCCAGCAGTTTATTCGGGGATTCCTACGAGCAGTACTTC.